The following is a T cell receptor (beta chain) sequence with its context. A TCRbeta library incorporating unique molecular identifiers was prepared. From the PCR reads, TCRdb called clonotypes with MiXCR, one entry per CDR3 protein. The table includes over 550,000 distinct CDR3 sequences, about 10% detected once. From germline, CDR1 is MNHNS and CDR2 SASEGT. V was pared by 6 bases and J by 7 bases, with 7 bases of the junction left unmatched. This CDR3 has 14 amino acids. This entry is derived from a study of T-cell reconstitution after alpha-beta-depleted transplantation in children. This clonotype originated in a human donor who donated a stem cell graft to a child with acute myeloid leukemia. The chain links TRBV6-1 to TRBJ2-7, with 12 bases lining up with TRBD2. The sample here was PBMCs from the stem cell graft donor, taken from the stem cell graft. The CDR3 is CASRRLAGAEEQYF. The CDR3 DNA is TGTGCCAGCAGAAGACTAGCGGGAGCGGAGGAGCAGTACTTC.